This entry describes one TCR beta chain. The J segment lost 1 base and the V segment lost 2 bases, leaving 6 bases of the junction unmatched. Germline V gene sequence: CDR1 SGHRS, CDR2 YFSETQ. The length of the CDR3 is 16 residues. As processed by the authors: Reference gene primer amplification in the assay estimated nucleated cell counts. Method: immunoSEQ multiplex PCR; TCRdb's copy keeps in-frame clones and lacks some. Clonal size and the V and J genes are those of that table, whereas D and trimming came from the DNA. The table records roughly 280,000 clones, around 86% of them present only once. The sample comes from a study of blood T cell repertoires in COVID-19. The wider study: Samples of COVID-19 (acute and convalescent) were obtained from the United States, Italy and Spain. T cells, B-cell-depleted T cells, or PBMCs supplied cDNA or gDNA.

Sample: peripheral blood. This sequence joins TRBV5-1 and TRBJ2-3; TRBD1 agrees at 8 bases. This receptor was taken from a man aged 45 to 65 with acute or convalescent COVID-19. CDR3 sequence reads: CASSFETGAGTDTQYF. CDR3 bases: TGCGCCAGCAGCTTTGAGACAGGGGCGGGCACAGATACGCAGTATTTT.